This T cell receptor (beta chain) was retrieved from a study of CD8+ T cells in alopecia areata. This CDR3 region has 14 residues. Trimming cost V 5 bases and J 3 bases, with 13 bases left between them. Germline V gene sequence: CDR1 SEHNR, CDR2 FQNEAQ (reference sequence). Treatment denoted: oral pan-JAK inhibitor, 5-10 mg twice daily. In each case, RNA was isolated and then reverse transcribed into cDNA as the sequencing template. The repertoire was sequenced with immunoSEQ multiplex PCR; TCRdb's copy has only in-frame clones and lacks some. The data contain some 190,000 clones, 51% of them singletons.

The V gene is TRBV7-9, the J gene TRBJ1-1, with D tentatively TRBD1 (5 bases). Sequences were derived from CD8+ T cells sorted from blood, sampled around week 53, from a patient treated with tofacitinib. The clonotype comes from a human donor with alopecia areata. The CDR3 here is CASSLYQGDTEAFF. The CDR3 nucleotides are TGTGCCAGCAGCCTTTACCAAGGGGACACTGAAGCTTTCTTT.